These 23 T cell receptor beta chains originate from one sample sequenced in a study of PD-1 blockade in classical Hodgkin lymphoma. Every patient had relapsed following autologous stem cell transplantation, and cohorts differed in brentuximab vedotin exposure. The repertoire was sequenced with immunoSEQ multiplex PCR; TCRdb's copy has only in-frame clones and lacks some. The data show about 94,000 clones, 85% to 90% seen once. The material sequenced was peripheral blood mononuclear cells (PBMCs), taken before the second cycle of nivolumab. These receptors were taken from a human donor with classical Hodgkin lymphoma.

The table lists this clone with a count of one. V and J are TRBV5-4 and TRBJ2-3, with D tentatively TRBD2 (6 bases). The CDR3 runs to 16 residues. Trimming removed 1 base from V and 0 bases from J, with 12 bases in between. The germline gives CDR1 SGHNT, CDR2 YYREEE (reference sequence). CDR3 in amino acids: CASSLRIGGSTDTQYF. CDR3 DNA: TGTGCCAGCAGCTTGCGAATCGGGGGTAGCACAGATACGCAGTATTTT.

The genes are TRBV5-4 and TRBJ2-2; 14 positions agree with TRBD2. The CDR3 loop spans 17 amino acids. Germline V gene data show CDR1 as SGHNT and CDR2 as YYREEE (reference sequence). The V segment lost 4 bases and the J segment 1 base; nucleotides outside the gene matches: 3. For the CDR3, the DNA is TGTGCCAGCAGCGCCGGGACTAGCGGGAGGAACACCGGGGAGCTGTTTTTT. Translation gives CASSAGTSGRNTGELFF. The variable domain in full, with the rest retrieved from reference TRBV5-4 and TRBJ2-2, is ETGVTQSPTHLIKTRGQQVTLRCSSQSGHNTVSWYQQALGQGPQFIFQYYREEENGRGNFPPRFSGLQFPNYSSELNVNALELDDSALYLCASSAGTSGRNTGELFFGEGSRLTVL.

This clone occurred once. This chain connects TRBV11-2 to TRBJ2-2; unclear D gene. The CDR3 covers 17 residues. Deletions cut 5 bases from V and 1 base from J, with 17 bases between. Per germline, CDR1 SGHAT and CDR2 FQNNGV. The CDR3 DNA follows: TGTGCCAGCAGCCAAAGACATAGGCGCGGGAACACCGGGGAGCTGTTTTTT. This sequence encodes CASSQRHRRGNTGELFF.

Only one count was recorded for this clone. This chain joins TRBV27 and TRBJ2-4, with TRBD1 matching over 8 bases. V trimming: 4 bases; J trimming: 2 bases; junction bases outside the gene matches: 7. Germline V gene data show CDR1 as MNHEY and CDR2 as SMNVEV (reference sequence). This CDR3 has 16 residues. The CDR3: CASSSADRVTKNIQYF. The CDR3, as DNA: TGTGCCAGCAGTTCCGCGGACAGGGTGACCAAAAACATTCAGTACTTC.

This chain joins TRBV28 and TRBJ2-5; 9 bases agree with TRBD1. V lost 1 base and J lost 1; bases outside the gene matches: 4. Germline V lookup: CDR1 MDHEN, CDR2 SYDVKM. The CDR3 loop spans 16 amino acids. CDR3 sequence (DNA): TGTGCCAGCAGTTTATTAGGGGACAGGGCCCAAGAGACCCAGTACTTC. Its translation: CASSLLGDRAQETQYF.

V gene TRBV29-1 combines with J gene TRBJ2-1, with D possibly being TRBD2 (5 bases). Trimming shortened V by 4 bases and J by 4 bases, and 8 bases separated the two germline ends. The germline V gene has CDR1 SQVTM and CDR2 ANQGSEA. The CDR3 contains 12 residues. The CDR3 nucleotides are TGCAGCGTTGGGACGGGATACAATGAGCAGTTCTTC. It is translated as CSVGTGYNEQFF.

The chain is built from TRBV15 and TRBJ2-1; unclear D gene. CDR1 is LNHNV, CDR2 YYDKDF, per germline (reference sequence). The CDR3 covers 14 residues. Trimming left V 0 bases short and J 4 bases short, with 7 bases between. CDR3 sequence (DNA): TGTGCCACCAGCAGAGATCAAGGGTACAATGAGCAGTTCTTC. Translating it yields CATSRDQGYNEQFF.

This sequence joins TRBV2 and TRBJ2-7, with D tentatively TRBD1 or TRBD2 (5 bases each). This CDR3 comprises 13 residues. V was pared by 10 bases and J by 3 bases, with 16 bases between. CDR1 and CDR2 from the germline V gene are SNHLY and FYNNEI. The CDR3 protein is CATHRDEVYEQYF. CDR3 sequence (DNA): TGTGCCACCCACCGGGACGAAGTCTACGAGCAGTACTTC.

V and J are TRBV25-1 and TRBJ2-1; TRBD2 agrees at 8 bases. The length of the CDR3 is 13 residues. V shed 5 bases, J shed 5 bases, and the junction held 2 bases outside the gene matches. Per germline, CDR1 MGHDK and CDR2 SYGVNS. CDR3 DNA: TGTGCCAGCAGTCCGGGACTAGACAATGAGCAGTTCTTC. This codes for CASSPGLDNEQFF. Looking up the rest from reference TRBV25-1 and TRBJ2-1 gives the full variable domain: EADIYQTPRYLVIGTGKKITLECSQTMGHDKMYWYQQDPGMELHLIHYSYGVNSTEKGDLSSESTVSRIRTEHFPLTLESARPSHTSQYLCASSPGLDNEQFFGPGTRLTVL.

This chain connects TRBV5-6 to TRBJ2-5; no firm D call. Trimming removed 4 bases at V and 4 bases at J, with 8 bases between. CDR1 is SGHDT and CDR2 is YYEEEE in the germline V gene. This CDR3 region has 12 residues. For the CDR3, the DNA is TGTGCCAGCAGCCGGACCCTAGAGACCCAGTACTTC. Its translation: CASSRTLETQYF.

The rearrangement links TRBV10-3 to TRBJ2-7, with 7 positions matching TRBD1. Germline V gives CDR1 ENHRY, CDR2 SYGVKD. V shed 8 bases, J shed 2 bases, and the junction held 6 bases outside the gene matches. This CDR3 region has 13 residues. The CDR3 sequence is CAIGTVYTYEQYF. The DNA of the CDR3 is TGTGCCATCGGGACAGTCTATACCTACGAGCAGTACTTC.

CDR3 residues: CASSDPGGLYEQYF. In DNA, the CDR3 is TGTGCCAGCAGTGACCCGGGGGGCCTCTACGAGCAGTACTTC. This chain connects TRBV6-1 to TRBJ2-7, with D perhaps matching TRBD2 (7 bases). With 3 bases removed from V and 3 bases from J, the gap between germline ends came to 12 bases. The germline V gene encodes CDR1 MNHNS and CDR2 SASEGT. This CDR3 is 14 amino acids long.

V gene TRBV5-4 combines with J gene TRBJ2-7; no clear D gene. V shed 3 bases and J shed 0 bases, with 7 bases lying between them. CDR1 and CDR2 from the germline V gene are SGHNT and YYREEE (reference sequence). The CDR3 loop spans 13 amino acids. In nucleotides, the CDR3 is TGTGCCAGCAGCTCAACACACTCCTACGAGCAGTACTTC. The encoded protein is CASSSTHSYEQYF.

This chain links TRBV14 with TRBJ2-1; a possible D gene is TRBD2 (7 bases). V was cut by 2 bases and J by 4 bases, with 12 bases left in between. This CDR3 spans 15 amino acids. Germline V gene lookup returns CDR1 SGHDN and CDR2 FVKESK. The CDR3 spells CASSQRGRGYNEQFF. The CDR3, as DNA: TGTGCCAGCAGCCAACGGGGGAGGGGGTACAATGAGCAGTTCTTC.

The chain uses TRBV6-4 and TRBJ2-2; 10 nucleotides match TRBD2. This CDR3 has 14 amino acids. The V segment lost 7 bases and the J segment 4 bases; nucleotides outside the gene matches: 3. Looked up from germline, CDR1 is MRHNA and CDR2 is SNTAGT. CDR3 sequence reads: CASKPSGGTGELFF. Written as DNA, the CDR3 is TGTGCCAGCAAACCTAGCGGGGGCACCGGGGAGCTGTTTTTT.

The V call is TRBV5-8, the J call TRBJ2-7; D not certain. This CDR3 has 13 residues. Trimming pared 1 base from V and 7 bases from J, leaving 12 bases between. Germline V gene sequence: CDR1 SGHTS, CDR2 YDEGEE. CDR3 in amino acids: CASSLFEEREQYF. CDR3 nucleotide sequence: TGTGCCAGCAGCTTGTTTGAGGAGCGTGAGCAGTACTTC. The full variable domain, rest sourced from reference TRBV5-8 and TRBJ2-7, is EAGVTQSPTHLIKTRGQQATLRCSPISGHTSVYWYQQALGLGLQFLLWYDEGEERNRGNFPPRFSGRQFPNYSSELNVNALELEDSALYLCASSLFEEREQYFGPGTRLTVT.

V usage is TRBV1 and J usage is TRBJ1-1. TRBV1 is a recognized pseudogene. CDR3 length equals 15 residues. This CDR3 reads CTSSQEATPGTEAFF. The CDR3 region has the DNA TGCACCAGCAGCCAAGAAGCGACCCCGGGCACTGAAGCTTTCTTT.

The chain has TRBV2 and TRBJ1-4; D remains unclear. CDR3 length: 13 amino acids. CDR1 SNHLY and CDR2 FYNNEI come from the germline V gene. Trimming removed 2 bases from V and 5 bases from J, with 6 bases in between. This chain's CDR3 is CASSEIGNEKLFF. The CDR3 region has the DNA TGTGCCAGCAGTGAAATAGGGAATGAAAAACTGTTTTTT.

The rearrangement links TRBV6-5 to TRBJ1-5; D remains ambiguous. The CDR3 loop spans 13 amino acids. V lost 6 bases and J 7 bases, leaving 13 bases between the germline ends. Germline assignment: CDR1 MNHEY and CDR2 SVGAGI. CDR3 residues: CASSLSLAQPQHF. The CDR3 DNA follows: TGTGCCAGCAGCCTTTCCTTGGCACAGCCCCAGCATTTT.

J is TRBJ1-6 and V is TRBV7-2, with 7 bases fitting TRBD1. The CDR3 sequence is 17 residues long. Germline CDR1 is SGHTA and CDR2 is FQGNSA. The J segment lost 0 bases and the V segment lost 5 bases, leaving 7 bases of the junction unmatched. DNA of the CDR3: TGTGCCAGCAGCCTCGGACAGGCTGGCTCCTATAATTCACCCCTCCACTTT. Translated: CASSLGQAGSYNSPLHF.

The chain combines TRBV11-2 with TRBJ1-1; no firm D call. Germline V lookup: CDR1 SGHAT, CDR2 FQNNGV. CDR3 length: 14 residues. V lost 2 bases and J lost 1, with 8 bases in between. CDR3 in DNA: TGTGCCAGCAGCTTATCTACAACGAACACTGAAGCTTTCTTT. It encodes CASSLSTTNTEAFF.

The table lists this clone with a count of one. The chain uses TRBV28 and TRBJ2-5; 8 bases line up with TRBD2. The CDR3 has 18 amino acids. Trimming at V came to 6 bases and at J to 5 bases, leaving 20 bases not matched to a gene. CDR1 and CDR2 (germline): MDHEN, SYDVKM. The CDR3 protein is CASSFPLDSGTVMETQYF. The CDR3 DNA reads TGTGCCAGCAGCTTCCCATTGGATAGCGGGACCGTGATGGAGACCCAGTACTTC.

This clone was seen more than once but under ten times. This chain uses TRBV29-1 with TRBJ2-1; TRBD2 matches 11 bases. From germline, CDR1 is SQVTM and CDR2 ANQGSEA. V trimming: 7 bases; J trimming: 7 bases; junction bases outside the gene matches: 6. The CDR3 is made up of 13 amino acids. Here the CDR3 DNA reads TGCAGCGAGCGGGCTAGCGGGAGGAATGAGCAGTTCTTC. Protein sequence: CSERASGRNEQFF.